These T cell receptor beta chains were read from a single sample in a study of blood T cell repertoires in COVID-19. Produced via immunoSEQ multiplex PCR; TCRdb's table is partial and in-frame only. The table includes approximately 82,000 clones, approximately 92% detected once. Sequencing was performed on peripheral blood. All receptors come from a woman in her fifties or sixties with active COVID-19. The CDR3 runs from the conserved cysteine through the conserved F or W. Fields, in order: CDR3 DNA, CDR3 protein, D gene, J gene, clone size, V gene. A D gene is named only where the DNA matches it firmly. Clone size is given for some rows only: seen once, a few or many times, or a class if the clone is expanded.

cdr3_nt: TGTGCCAGCAGTTTAAACAGGGTGAAAGATACGCAGTATTTT
cdr3_aa: CASSLNRVKDTQYF
d_call: NA
j_call: TRBJ2-3
clone_size: few
v_call: TRBV27

cdr3_nt: TGTGCCTGGAGTGTGGTCACAGGGGGCTACGAGCAGTACTTC
cdr3_aa: CAWSVVTGGYEQYF
d_call: TRBD1
j_call: TRBJ2-7
clone_size: NA
v_call: TRBV30

cdr3_nt: TGTGCCAGCAGGGGGACAGGGATGGAGACCCAGTACTTC
cdr3_aa: CASRGTGMETQYF
d_call: TRBD1
j_call: TRBJ2-5
clone_size: NA
v_call: TRBV12-3/TRBV12-4

cdr3_nt: TGTGCCACCAGTGATTTTATAACTAGCGGGGGAGGAGATACGCAGTATTTT
cdr3_aa: CATSDFITSGGGDTQYF
d_call: TRBD2
j_call: TRBJ2-3
clone_size: NA
v_call: TRBV24-1

cdr3_nt: TGTGCCAGTAGTAACGGGGCTGGGGCCAACGTCCTGACTTTC
cdr3_aa: CASSNGAGANVLTF
d_call: NA
j_call: TRBJ2-6
clone_size: once
v_call: TRBV19

cdr3_nt: TGTGCCAGCAGCTTTGTAGGGGTCGCCGGGGAGCTGTTTTTT
cdr3_aa: CASSFVGVAGELFF
d_call: NA
j_call: TRBJ2-2
clone_size: NA
v_call: TRBV11-1

cdr3_nt: TGTGCCAGCAGCTTAGCGGGACTAGCGCCCTACGAGCAGTACTTC
cdr3_aa: CASSLAGLAPYEQYF
d_call: TRBD2
j_call: TRBJ2-7
clone_size: few
v_call: TRBV7-2

cdr3_nt: TGTGCCACCAAGGGGACAGGTGATTCACCCCTCCACTTT
cdr3_aa: CATKGTGDSPLHF
d_call: TRBD1
j_call: TRBJ1-6
clone_size: NA
v_call: TRBV7-2

cdr3_nt: TGTGCCAGCAGCGTAGAGACAGGGAAGAACACTGAAGCTTTCTTT
cdr3_aa: CASSVETGKNTEAFF
d_call: TRBD1
j_call: TRBJ1-1
clone_size: NA
v_call: TRBV9

cdr3_nt: TGTGCCAGCAGTGAACAGCCCAACTTGGGAGGAGAAGCTTTCTTT
cdr3_aa: CASSEQPNLGGEAFF
d_call: NA
j_call: TRBJ1-1
clone_size: NA
v_call: TRBV6-1

cdr3_nt: TGTGCCAGTCGGGGATTAGCGGGATTCGGGGAGCTGTTTTTT
cdr3_aa: CASRGLAGFGELFF
d_call: TRBD2
j_call: TRBJ2-2
clone_size: NA
v_call: TRBV6-5

cdr3_nt: TGTGCCAGCAGCTCGGACAGCTCTGGAAACACCATATATTTT
cdr3_aa: CASSSDSSGNTIYF
d_call: NA
j_call: TRBJ1-3
clone_size: NA
v_call: TRBV7-2

cdr3_nt: TGTGCCAGTAGCCGGAGCTCCTACAATGAGCAGTTCTTC
cdr3_aa: CASSRSSYNEQFF
d_call: NA
j_call: TRBJ2-1
clone_size: NA
v_call: TRBV19

cdr3_nt: TGTGCCAGCAGCCAACAGGCGACCACCGGGGAGCTGTTTTTT
cdr3_aa: CASSQQATTGELFF
d_call: NA
j_call: TRBJ2-2
clone_size: once
v_call: TRBV7-2